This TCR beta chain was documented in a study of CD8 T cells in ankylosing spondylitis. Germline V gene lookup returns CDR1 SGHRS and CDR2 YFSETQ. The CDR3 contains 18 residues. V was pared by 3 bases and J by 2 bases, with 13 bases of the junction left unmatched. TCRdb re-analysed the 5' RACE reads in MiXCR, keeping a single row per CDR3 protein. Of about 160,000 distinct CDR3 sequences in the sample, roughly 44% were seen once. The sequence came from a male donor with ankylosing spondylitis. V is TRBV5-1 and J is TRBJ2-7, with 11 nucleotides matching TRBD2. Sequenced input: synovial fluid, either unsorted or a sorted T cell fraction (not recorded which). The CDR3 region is CASSYRLASGGTTYEQYF. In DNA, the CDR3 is TGCGCCAGCAGCTATCGTTTGGCTAGCGGGGGGACTACCTACGAGCAGTACTTC.